One sample yielded the 25 T cell receptor beta chains listed below, sequenced in a study of blood T cell repertoires in COVID-19. The assay was immunoSEQ multiplex PCR, and TCRdb's table has in-frame clones only and misses some. The sample yields roughly 340,000 clones, about nine tenths seen once. The sequencing input was peripheral blood. The receptors originated from a woman aged 45-65 years with COVID-19, enrolled during active disease.

The gene calls are TRBV18 and TRBJ1-5; tentatively, D is TRBD1 (5 bases). The V gene's germline CDR1 is KGHSH and CDR2 LQKENI. CDR3 length equals 15 residues. V was trimmed by 5 bases and J by 0 bases, leaving 11 bases between them. The CDR3 DNA reads TGTGCCAGCTCAGTGGGGGGGAATAGCAATCAGCCCCAGCATTTT. This encodes CASSVGGNSNQPQHF.

The V and J genes are TRBV19 and TRBJ1-5; TRBD1 might be the D (5 bases). Trimming removed 4 bases from V and 2 bases from J, with 18 bases in between. CDR3 size: 17 residues. Germline loops: CDR1 LNHDA, CDR2 SQIVND (reference sequence). CDR3: CASSSPTGRDRNQPQHF. The CDR3 DNA reads TGTGCCAGTAGTAGCCCTACCGGGCGGGACCGCAATCAGCCCCAGCATTTT.

V gene TRBV29-1 combines with J gene TRBJ1-4, with D possibly matching TRBD1 (5 bases). Germline assignment: CDR1 SQVTM and CDR2 ANQGSEA. V lost 1 base, J lost 10 bases, and 28 bases lay in between. The CDR3 contains 18 residues. This CDR3 is CSVEGYRPAGTSPGKLFF. DNA for the CDR3: TGCAGCGTTGAAGGTTACCGGCCAGCGGGGACGAGCCCTGGAAAACTGTTTTTT. The whole variable domain, remainder taken from reference TRBV29-1 and TRBJ1-4, is SAVISQKPSRDICQRGTSLTIQCQVDSQVTMMFWYRQQPGQSLTLIATANQGSEATYESGFVIDKFPISRPNLTFSTLTVSNMSPEDSSIYLCSVEGYRPAGTSPGKLFFGSGTQLSVL.

A note on this clone: A junction end diverges from the germline sequence, so it may reflect a read error. CDR3 region: CASSLIPFGGDHPQHF. For the CDR3, the DNA is TGTGCCAGCAGTTTAATCCCGTTCGGGGGGGATCATCCCCAGCATTTT. The chain is built from TRBV27 and TRBJ1-5; tentative D call: TRBD1 (5 bases). Germline CDR1 MNHEY, CDR2 SMNVEV (reference sequence). The CDR3 contains 16 residues.

The chain joins TRBV5-1 to TRBJ1-6; 10 bases agree with TRBD1. Trimming at V came to 4 bases and at J to 7 bases, leaving 14 bases not matched to a gene. The CDR3 covers 18 residues. The germline gives CDR1 SGHRS, CDR2 YFSETQ. The chain's CDR3 is CASSPTGTGAGWNSPLHF. In DNA form, the CDR3 reads TGCGCCAGCAGCCCAACCGGGACAGGGGCCGGTTGGAATTCACCCCTCCACTTT.

This chain joins TRBV18 and TRBJ1-1; D is unresolved. The V gene's germline CDR1 is KGHSH and CDR2 LQKENI. This CDR3 region has 13 residues. Trimming shortened V by 6 bases and J by 2 bases, and 10 bases separated the two germline ends. This CDR3 reads CASSPNSNTEAFF. DNA of the CDR3: TGTGCCAGCTCCCCTAACAGTAACACTGAAGCTTTCTTT.

The chain uses TRBV6-5 and TRBJ2-5, with 7 bases identical to TRBD1. V dropped 5 bases and J dropped 5; count of bases not matched to a gene: 5. The CDR3 spans 13 residues. CDR1 and CDR2 from the germline V gene are MNHEY and SVGAGI. CDR3 in amino acids: CASSRDRDETQYF. The CDR3 DNA follows: TGTGCCAGCAGTCGAGACAGGGACGAGACCCAGTACTTC.

This clone has a handful of counts. The chain recombines TRBV3-1 (or the pseudogene TRBV3-2) with TRBJ1-6, with 7 bases aligning to TRBD1. V was clipped by 0 bases and J by 9 bases; unmatched bases: 5. The CDR3 has 15 residues. From germline, CDR1 is LGHDT and CDR2 YNNKEL (reference sequence). CDR3 residues: CASSQEDRLGSPLHF. In DNA, the CDR3 is TGTGCCAGCAGCCAAGAGGACAGGCTAGGTTCACCCCTCCACTTT.

The V call is TRBV6-5, the J call TRBJ1-4; 8 bases map to TRBD1. The CDR3 is 15 residues long. Germline-derived CDR1 and CDR2 are MNHEY and SVGAGI. The J segment lost 5 bases and the V segment lost 6 bases, leaving 8 bases of the junction unmatched. The CDR3 reads CASRPQGAGNEKLFF. The DNA of the CDR3 is TGTGCCAGCAGACCTCAGGGGGCAGGGAATGAAAAACTGTTTTTT.

Worth noting for this clone: Different DNA sequences within this sample yield the same CDR3. The rearrangement joins TRBV18 to TRBJ2-7, with TRBD1 matching 7 bases. Germline assignment: CDR1 KGHSH and CDR2 LQKENI. This CDR3 spans 14 amino acids. The ends lost 3 bases at V and 2 bases at J; junction bases unmatched: 4. The CDR3 DNA reads as TGTGCCAGCTCACCCTCCGGGACAGCCTACGAGCAGTACTTC. This translates into CASSPSGTAYEQYF. Supplemented by reference TRBV18 and TRBJ2-7, the full variable domain reads NAGVMQNPRHLVRRRGQEARLRCSPMKGHSHVYWYRQLPEEGLKFMVYLQKENIIDESGMPKERFSAEFPKEGPSILRIQQVVRGDSAAYFCASSPSGTAYEQYFGPGTRLTVT.

This chain links TRBV3-1 (or the pseudogene TRBV3-2) with TRBJ1-2, with 8 positions matching TRBD1. This CDR3 has 17 residues. Germline CDR1 and CDR2: LGHDT and YNNKEL (reference sequence). Unmatched junction bases numbered 10, after V lost 1 base and J lost 3 bases. CDR3 residues: CASSQGQGPYLDYGYTF. The CDR3 region has the DNA TGTGCCAGCAGCCAAGGACAGGGGCCATACCTGGACTATGGCTACACCTTC.

The chain has TRBV5-6 and TRBJ2-4; 9 bases are a match to TRBD1. The germline CDR1 and CDR2 sequences are SGHDT and YYEEEE. This CDR3 is built from 15 residues. After removal of 2 bases from V and 3 bases from J, the junction contained 3 bases not matched to a gene. CDR3 protein: CASSFGTGLKNIQYF. The CDR3 bases are TGTGCCAGCAGCTTTGGGACAGGGCTCAAAAACATTCAGTACTTC. Filled out from reference TRBV5-6 and TRBJ2-4, the complete variable domain reads DAGVTQSPTHLIKTRGQQVTLRCSPKSGHDTVSWYQQALGQGPQFIFQYYEEEERQRGNFPDRFSGHQFPNYSSELNVNALLLGDSALYLCASSFGTGLKNIQYFGAGTRLSVL.

The V call is TRBV12-5, the J call TRBJ2-7; 10 nucleotides line up with TRBD2. Germline lookup yields CDR1 LGHNT and CDR2 FRNRAP. V lost 2 bases and J lost 3; bases outside the gene matches: 1. The CDR3 is made up of 14 amino acids. DNA of the CDR3: TGTGCTAGTGGTTTGTCTAGCGGGGGCTACGAGCAGTACTTC. Translation: CASGLSSGGYEQYF. Looking up the rest from reference TRBV12-5 and TRBJ2-7 gives the full variable domain: DARVTQTPRHKVTEMGQEVTMRCQPILGHNTVFWYRQTMMQGLELLAYFRNRAPLDDSGMPKDRFSAEMPDATLATLKIQPSEPRDSAVYFCASGLSSGGYEQYFGPGTRLTVT.

This chain uses TRBV7-8 with TRBJ2-2, with unresolved D. This CDR3 contains 15 residues. In germline, CDR1 is SGHVS, CDR2 FQNEAQ. Trimming stripped 2 bases from V and 1 base from J, with 8 bases between. The CDR3 coding sequence is TGTGCCAGCAGCTTAAATGTCGTGAACACCGGGGAGCTGTTTTTT. Its translation: CASSLNVVNTGELFF.

The chain has TRBV27 and TRBJ1-6; TRBD1 matches 9 bases. This CDR3 has 16 amino acids. Trimming removed 6 bases from V and 2 bases from J; junction bases left unmatched: 5. Germline assignment: CDR1 MNHEY and CDR2 SMNVEV (reference sequence). The CDR3 reads CASRTGTGTYNSPLHF. DNA of the CDR3: TGTGCCAGCAGAACCGGGACAGGGACCTATAATTCACCCCTCCACTTT.

The gene calls are TRBV19 and TRBJ1-2; D remains unclear. The CDR3 is 14 residues long. Trimming pared 6 bases from V and 6 bases from J, leaving 17 bases between. CDR1 and CDR2 from the germline V gene are LNHDA and SQIVND (reference sequence). CDR3 coding DNA: TGTGCCAGTAGCCACCAAGCGGCAGCAGATGGCTACACCTTC. Protein: CASSHQAAADGYTF.

Only a few counts were recorded for this clone. V and J are TRBV7-3 and TRBJ2-1; unclear D gene. The CDR3 is 14 residues long. Trimming removed 2 bases from V and 3 bases from J, with 8 bases in between. The germline CDR1 and CDR2 sequences are SGHTA and FQGTGA. DNA of the CDR3: TGTGCCAGCAGCTTAGCACCCAGCTACAATGAGCAGTTCTTC. It codes for CASSLAPSYNEQFF.

The genes are TRBV25-1 and TRBJ2-4; a weak D match, TRBD1 (5 bases). Between the trimmed V and J ends, which lost 2 bases and 7 bases, there was a span of 6 bases. The germline CDR1 and CDR2 sequences are MGHDK and SYGVNS. The CDR3 runs 12 residues. The DNA for the CDR3 is TGTGCCAGCAGTGAAAAGGGGAACATTCAGTACTTC. Encoded protein: CASSEKGNIQYF.

V and J are TRBV6-6 and TRBJ2-7, with 13 bases that match TRBD2. The V segment lost 4 bases and the J segment 3 bases; nucleotides outside the gene matches: 3. This CDR3 is built from 15 residues. Germline V lookup: CDR1 MNHNY, CDR2 SVGAGI (reference sequence). The CDR3 nucleotides read TGTGCCAGCAGTTCTACTAGCGGGAGGGTCTACGAGCAGTACTTC. This gives the protein CASSSTSGRVYEQYF.

The chain joins TRBV7-3 to TRBJ2-3; 7 bases map to TRBD1. From germline, CDR1 is SGHTA and CDR2 FQGTGA. The CDR3 is 15 residues long. With 2 bases clipped from V and 0 bases from J, the junction kept 2 bases outside the gene matches. CDR3 amino acids: CASSLEGASTDTQYF. CDR3 bases: TGTGCCAGCAGCTTAGAGGGGGCTAGCACAGATACGCAGTATTTT.

The V and J genes are TRBV19 and TRBJ1-1; a possible D gene is TRBD1 (5 bases). CDR3 length: 14 amino acids. V was pared by 2 bases and J by 6 bases, with 13 bases between. Germline CDR1 and CDR2: LNHDA and SQIVND (reference sequence). CDR3 region: CASSIKGVLAEAFF. In nucleotides, the CDR3 is TGTGCCAGTAGTATAAAAGGGGTTCTGGCTGAAGCTTTCTTT.

This chain connects TRBV5-6 to TRBJ2-7; D is unclear. The CDR3 is 14 amino acids. Germline CDR1 and CDR2: SGHDT and YYEEEE. Trimming pared 0 bases from V and 4 bases from J, leaving 11 bases between. The CDR3 bases are TGTGCCAGCAGCTTGGGACACGTCAGGTACGAGCAGTACTTC. Its protein product is CASSLGHVRYEQYF.

This clone was observed a few times. This sample includes further DNA sequences coding for the same CDR3. The chain carries TRBV18 and TRBJ2-1; D is possibly TRBD2 (5 bases). Trimming removed 3 bases from V and 0 bases from J, with 9 bases in between. CDR3 length: 15 amino acids. Per the germline V gene, CDR1 is KGHSH and CDR2 is LQKENI. This CDR3 reads CASSPLGSSYNEQFF. CDR3 bases: TGTGCCAGCTCACCGCTAGGGAGCTCCTACAATGAGCAGTTCTTC. Full variable domain (remainder filled in from reference TRBV18 and TRBJ2-1): NAGVMQNPRHLVRRRGQEARLRCSPMKGHSHVYWYRQLPEEGLKFMVYLQKENIIDESGMPKERFSAEFPKEGPSILRIQQVVRGDSAAYFCASSPLGSSYNEQFFGPGTRLTVL.

The chain links TRBV30 to TRBJ1-5; 7 positions match TRBD1. The trim removed 5 bases at V and 8 bases at J, leaving 9 bases unmatched. The germline gives CDR1 GTSNPN, CDR2 SVGIG (reference sequence). The CDR3 has 13 residues. The CDR3 DNA sequence: TGTGCCTGGCGCTCGACAGGGTCGGAGCCCCAGCATTTT. This gives the protein CAWRSTGSEPQHF.

This clone was recorded a few times. This sample includes further DNA sequences coding for the same CDR3. The genes are TRBV5-1 and TRBJ2-7; 12 nucleotides align to TRBD2. The CDR3 spans 15 residues. CDR1 is SGHRS and CDR2 is YFSETQ in the germline V gene. Unmatched junction bases numbered 2, after V lost 4 bases and J lost 0 bases. The DNA for the CDR3 is TGCGCCAGCAGCGCGGGACTAGCGGGCTCCTACGAGCAGTACTTC. It is translated as CASSAGLAGSYEQYF. Together with reference TRBV5-1 and TRBJ2-7, the CDR3 gives the full variable domain: KAGVTQTPRYLIKTRGQQVTLSCSPISGHRSVSWYQQTPGQGLQFLFEYFSETQRNKGNFPGRFSGRQFSNSRSEMNVSTLELGDSALYLCASSAGLAGSYEQYFGPGTRLTVT.